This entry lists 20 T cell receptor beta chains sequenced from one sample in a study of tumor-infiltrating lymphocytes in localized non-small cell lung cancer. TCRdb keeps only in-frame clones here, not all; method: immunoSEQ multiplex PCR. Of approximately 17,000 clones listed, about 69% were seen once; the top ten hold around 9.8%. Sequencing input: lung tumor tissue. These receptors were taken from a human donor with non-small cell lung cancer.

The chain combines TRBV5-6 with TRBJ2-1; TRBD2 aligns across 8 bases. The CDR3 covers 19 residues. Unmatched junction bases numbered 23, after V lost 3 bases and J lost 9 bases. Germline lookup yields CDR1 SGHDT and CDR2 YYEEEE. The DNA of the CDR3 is TGTGCCAGCAGCTCCTTAGGGGGACGGGGCGGGAGGTCGGTGAGTGAGCAGTTCTTC. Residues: CASSSLGGRGGRSVSEQFF.

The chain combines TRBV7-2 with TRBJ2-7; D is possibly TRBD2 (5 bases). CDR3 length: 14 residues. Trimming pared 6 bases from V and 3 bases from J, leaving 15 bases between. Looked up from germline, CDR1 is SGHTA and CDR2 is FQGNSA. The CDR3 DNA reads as TGTGCCAGCAGTCCGGACTCCGCCGGCTACGAGCAGTACTTC. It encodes CASSPDSAGYEQYF.

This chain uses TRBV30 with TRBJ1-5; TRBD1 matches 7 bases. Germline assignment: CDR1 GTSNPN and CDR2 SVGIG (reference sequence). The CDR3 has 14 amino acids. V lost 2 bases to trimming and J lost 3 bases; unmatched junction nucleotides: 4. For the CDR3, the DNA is TGTGCCTGGAGTCCCGACAGGGTCAATCAGCCCCAGCATTTT. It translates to CAWSPDRVNQPQHF.

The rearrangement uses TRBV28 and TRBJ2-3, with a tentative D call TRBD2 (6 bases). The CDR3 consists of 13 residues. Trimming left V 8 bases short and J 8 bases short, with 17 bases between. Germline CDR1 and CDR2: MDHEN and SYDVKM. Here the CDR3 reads CASWGGVQGTQYF. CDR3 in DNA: TGTGCCAGCTGGGGAGGCGTCCAGGGTACGCAGTATTTT.

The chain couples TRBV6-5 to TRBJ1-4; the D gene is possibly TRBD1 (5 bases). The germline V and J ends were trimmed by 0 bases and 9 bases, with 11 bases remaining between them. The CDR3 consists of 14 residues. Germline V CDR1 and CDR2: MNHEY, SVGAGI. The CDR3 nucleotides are TGTGCCAGCAGTTACTCTGGCAGGGCGAAAAAACTGTTTTTT. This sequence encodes CASSYSGRAKKLFF.

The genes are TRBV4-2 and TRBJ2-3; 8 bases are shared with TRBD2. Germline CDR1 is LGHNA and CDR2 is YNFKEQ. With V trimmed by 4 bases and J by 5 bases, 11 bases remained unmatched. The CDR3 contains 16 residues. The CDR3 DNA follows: TGTGCCAGCAGCCTAGCGACGGGGGGGCGTAGAGATACGCAGTATTTT. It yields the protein CASSLATGGRRDTQYF.

CDR3 sequence (DNA): TGTGCCAGCAGTTTATTGCTAGCGGGAGGCACAGATACGCAGTATTTT. Translation: CASSLLLAGGTDTQYF. V gene TRBV27 combines with J gene TRBJ2-3, with TRBD2 matching 10 bases. After removal of 1 base from V and 1 base from J, the junction contained 2 bases not matched to a gene. From germline, CDR1 is MNHEY and CDR2 SMNVEV (reference sequence). The CDR3 has 16 residues.

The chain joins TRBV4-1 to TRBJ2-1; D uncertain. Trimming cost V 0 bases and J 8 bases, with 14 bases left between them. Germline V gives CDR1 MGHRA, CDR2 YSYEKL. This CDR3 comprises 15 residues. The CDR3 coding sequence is TGCGCCAGCAGCCAAGATAGTAACTCGTGGTATGAGCAGTTCTTC. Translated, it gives CASSQDSNSWYEQFF.

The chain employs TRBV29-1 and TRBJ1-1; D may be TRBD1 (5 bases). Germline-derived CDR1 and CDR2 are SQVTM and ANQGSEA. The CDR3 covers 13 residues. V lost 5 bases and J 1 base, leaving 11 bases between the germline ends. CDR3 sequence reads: CSVSGAGNTEAFF. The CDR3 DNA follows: TGCAGCGTTTCCGGGGCCGGGAACACTGAAGCTTTCTTT. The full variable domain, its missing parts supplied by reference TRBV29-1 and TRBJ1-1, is SAVISQKPSRDICQRGTSLTIQCQVDSQVTMMFWYRQQPGQSLTLIATANQGSEATYESGFVIDKFPISRPNLTFSTLTVSNMSPEDSSIYLCSVSGAGNTEAFFGQGTRLTVV.

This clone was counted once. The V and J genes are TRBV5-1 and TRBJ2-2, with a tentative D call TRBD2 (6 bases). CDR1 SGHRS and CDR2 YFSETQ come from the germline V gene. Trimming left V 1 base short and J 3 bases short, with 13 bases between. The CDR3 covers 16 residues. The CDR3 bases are TGCGCCAGCAGCTTGAGTGGGGGGATGGACACCGGGGAGCTGTTTTTT. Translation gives CASSLSGGMDTGELFF.

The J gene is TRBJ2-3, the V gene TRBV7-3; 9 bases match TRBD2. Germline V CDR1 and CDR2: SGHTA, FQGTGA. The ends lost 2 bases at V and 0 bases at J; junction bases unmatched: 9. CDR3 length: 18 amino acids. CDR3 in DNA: TGTGCCAGCAGCTTAGTGGCTAGCGGGACCAAGAGCACAGATACGCAGTATTTT. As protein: CASSLVASGTKSTDTQYF.

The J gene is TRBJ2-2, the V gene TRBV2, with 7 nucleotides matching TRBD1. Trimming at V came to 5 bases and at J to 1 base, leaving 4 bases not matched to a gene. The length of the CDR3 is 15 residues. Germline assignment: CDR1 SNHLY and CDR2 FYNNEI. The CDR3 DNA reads TGTGCCAGCAGTAGACGGACAGGGAACACCGGGGAGCTGTTTTTT. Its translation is CASSRRTGNTGELFF.

The CDR3 nucleotides are TGTGCCAGCAGCTCTGGGGGCCATCGGGCAGACGAGCAGTACTTC. Translated, it gives CASSSGGHRADEQYF. The chain recombines TRBV5-4 with TRBJ2-7; a possible D gene is TRBD1 (6 bases). The V end was cut by 3 bases, the J end by 5 bases, with 18 bases between. There are 15 residues in the CDR3. Germline assignment: CDR1 SGHNT and CDR2 YYREEE (reference sequence).

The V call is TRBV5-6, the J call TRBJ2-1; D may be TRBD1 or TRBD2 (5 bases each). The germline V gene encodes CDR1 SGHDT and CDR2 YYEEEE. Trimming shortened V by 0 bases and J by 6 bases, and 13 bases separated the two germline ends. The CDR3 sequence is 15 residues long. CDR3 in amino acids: CASSLADGARNEQFF. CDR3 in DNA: TGTGCCAGCAGCTTGGCCGACGGGGCTCGCAATGAGCAGTTCTTC.

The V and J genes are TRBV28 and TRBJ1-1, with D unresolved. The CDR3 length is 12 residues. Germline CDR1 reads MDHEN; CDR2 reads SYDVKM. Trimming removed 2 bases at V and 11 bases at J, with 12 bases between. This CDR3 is CASSLRRSAAFF. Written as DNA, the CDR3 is TGTGCCAGCAGTTTACGAAGAAGCGCCGCTTTCTTT.

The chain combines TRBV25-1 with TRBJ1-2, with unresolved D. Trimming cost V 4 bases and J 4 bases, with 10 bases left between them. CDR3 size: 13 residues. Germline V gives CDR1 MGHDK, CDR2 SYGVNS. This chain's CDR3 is CASSASSGYGYTF. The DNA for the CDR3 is TGTGCCAGCAGTGCGAGTAGCGGCTATGGCTACACCTTC.

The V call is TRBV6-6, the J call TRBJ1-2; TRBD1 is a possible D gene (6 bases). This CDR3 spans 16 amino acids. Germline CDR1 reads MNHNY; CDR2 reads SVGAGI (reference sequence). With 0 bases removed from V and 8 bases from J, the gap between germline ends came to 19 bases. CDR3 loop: CASSYSIGTDRQGYTF. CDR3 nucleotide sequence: TGTGCCAGCAGTTACTCGATTGGGACGGACAGACAGGGCTACACCTTC.

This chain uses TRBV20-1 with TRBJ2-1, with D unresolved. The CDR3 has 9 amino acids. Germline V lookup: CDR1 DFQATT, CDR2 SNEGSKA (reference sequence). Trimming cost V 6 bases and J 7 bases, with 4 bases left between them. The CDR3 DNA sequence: TGCAGTGCCGAAAATGAGCAGTTCTTC. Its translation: CSAENEQFF.

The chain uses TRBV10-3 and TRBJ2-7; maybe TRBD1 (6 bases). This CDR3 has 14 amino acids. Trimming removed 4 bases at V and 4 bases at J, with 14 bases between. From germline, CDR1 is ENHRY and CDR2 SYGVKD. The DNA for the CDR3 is TGTGCCATCAGTGTGGCTATCAGGGGTTACGAGCAGTACTTC. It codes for CAISVAIRGYEQYF.

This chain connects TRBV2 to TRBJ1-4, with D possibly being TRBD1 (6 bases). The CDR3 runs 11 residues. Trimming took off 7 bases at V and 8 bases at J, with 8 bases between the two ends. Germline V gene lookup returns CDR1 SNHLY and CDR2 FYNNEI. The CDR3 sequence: CASTTGEKLFF. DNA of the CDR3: TGTGCCAGCACTACAGGGGAAAAACTGTTTTTT.